The 23 T cell receptor beta chains given below trace back to one sample, sequenced in a study of T cell repertoires in cytomegalovirus infection. MiXCR was run by TCRdb on the reads, yielding one entry per CDR3 protein. Of about 310,000 distinct CDR3 sequences listed, about 9.1% are singletons. Sample: PBMCs. These receptors were collected from a human donor in good health (CMV status not recorded). Some clones in this sample may be carry-over from other donors' samples.

In this sample, this clonotype turned up a few times. The V and J genes are TRBV7-3 and TRBJ2-5; no clear D. This CDR3 has 13 residues. The V gene lost 1 base and the J gene lost 2 bases, with 5 bases spanning the gap. Germline assignment: CDR1 SGHTA and CDR2 FQGTGA. CDR3 sequence reads: CASSLSLQETQYF. CDR3 DNA sequence: TGTGCCAGCAGCTTAAGCCTTCAAGAGACCCAGTACTTC.

The J gene is TRBJ2-1, the V gene TRBV14, with 9 bases that match TRBD2. The trim removed 0 bases at V and 9 bases at J, leaving 15 bases unmatched. This CDR3 is built from 18 residues. Germline CDR1 is SGHDN and CDR2 is FVKESK. The CDR3 spells CASSQEAGRGQRGVEQFF. The CDR3 nucleotides are TGTGCCAGCAGCCAAGAAGCGGGACGAGGGCAGCGGGGGGTTGAGCAGTTCTTC.

J is TRBJ2-1 and V is TRBV7-8; 10 bases fit TRBD2. V dropped 2 bases and J dropped 3; count of bases not matched to a gene: 4. This CDR3 has 16 residues. Germline CDR1 is SGHVS and CDR2 is FQNEAQ. This CDR3 is CASSLKRGGLYNEQFF. In nucleotides, the CDR3 is TGTGCCAGCAGCTTAAAGCGGGGGGGGCTCTACAATGAGCAGTTCTTC.

In its sample, this clonotype was seen a few times. This sequence joins TRBV24-1 and TRBJ2-5; 12 positions agree with TRBD1. With 7 bases clipped from V and 5 bases from J, the junction kept 10 bases outside the gene matches. Germline CDR1 is KGHDR and CDR2 is SFDVKD. The CDR3 loop spans 16 amino acids. The CDR3 DNA reads TGTGCCACCAGCGCCCCGGGGGGACAGGGGGCCGAGACCCAGTACTTC. It translates to CATSAPGGQGAETQYF.

A few counts support this clonotype. V gene TRBV29-1 combines with J gene TRBJ2-7; D is unclear. The germline CDR1 and CDR2 sequences are SQVTM and ANQGSEA. The CDR3 totals 13 residues. With 2 bases removed from V and 1 base from J, the gap between germline ends came to 9 bases. The CDR3 loop is CSVENPTSYEQYF. The CDR3 DNA follows: TGCAGCGTTGAAAATCCAACGTCCTACGAGCAGTACTTC.

The gene calls are TRBV28 and TRBJ1-5; 10 nucleotides agree with TRBD1. Germline loops: CDR1 MDHEN, CDR2 SYDVKM. V lost 5 bases, J lost 3 bases, and 4 bases stayed unmatched. This CDR3 spans 15 amino acids. Here the CDR3 DNA reads TGTGCCAGCAGTCGACAGGGGGCAAACAATCAGCCCCAGCATTTT. Its protein is CASSRQGANNQPQHF.

A few counts support this clonotype. This rearrangement joins TRBV7-8 to TRBJ1-1; tentative D call: TRBD1 (5 bases). V lost 5 bases and J lost 1, with 11 bases in between. This CDR3 is built from 14 residues. Germline V gene sequence: CDR1 SGHVS, CDR2 FQNEAQ. The CDR3 is CASSGHTENTEAFF. The CDR3 bases are TGTGCCAGCAGCGGACATACAGAGAACACTGAAGCTTTCTTT. Looking up the rest from reference TRBV7-8 and TRBJ1-1 gives the full variable domain: GAGVSQSPRYKVAKRGQDVALRCDPISGHVSLFWYQQALGQGPEFLTYFQNEAQLDKSGLPSDRFFAERPEGSVSTLKIQRTQQEDSAVYLCASSGHTENTEAFFGQGTRLTVV.

This clonotype came up many times. The chain has TRBV7-2 and TRBJ1-6; possible D gene TRBD1, 6 bases. This CDR3 is built from 15 residues. Germline CDR1 SGHTA, CDR2 FQGNSA. V was trimmed by 5 bases and J by 10 bases, leaving 18 bases between them. Here the CDR3 DNA reads TGTGCCAGCAGCACAGGACAGTCCGCGCAGTCACCCCTCCACTTT. This gives the protein CASSTGQSAQSPLHF.

This clonotype was seen a handful of times. The rearrangement joins TRBV14 to TRBJ1-1; unclear D gene. In germline, CDR1 is SGHDN, CDR2 FVKESK. This CDR3 has 16 amino acids. The V and J ends lost 4 bases and 1 base respectively, with 16 bases between them. The CDR3 nucleotides read TGTGCCAGCAGCCCGCAAGGGAGGAACCCGAACACTGAAGCTTTCTTT. This translates into CASSPQGRNPNTEAFF.

The chain uses TRBV12-3 or TRBV12-4 and TRBJ2-1; D is unresolved. Between the trimmed V and J ends, which lost 4 bases and 7 bases, there was a span of 11 bases. The CDR3 runs 13 residues. The CDR3 protein is CASSSGGFNEQFF. The CDR3 DNA follows: TGTGCCAGCAGTTCGGGTGGCTTTAATGAGCAGTTCTTC.

This clonotype was counted only a few times. The chain links TRBV6-2 or TRBV6-3 to TRBJ1-2; no reliable D call. V was trimmed by 0 bases and J by 4 bases, leaving 6 bases between them. The CDR3 is 13 residues long. Looked up from germline, CDR1 is MNHEY and CDR2 is SVGEGT. In DNA form, the CDR3 reads TGTGCCAGCAGTTACTCGAGTCCCTATGGCTACACCTTC. Translating gives CASSYSSPYGYTF.

This clonotype was observed at least ten times. This sequence joins TRBV2 and TRBJ2-2; 9 bases fit TRBD1. The CDR3 length is 13 residues. Germline V gene lookup returns CDR1 SNHLY and CDR2 FYNNEI. Losses at the gene ends were 8 bases for V and 4 bases for J; bases not matched to a gene: 2. CDR3 amino acids: CASGQGFTGELFF. The DNA of the CDR3 is TGTGCCAGCGGACAGGGGTTCACCGGGGAGCTGTTTTTT.

There are a few counts of this clonotype. The chain joins TRBV10-3 to TRBJ1-2; D is ambiguous. CDR1 and CDR2 (germline): ENHRY, SYGVKD. With 0 bases removed from V and 6 bases from J, the gap between germline ends came to 11 bases. This CDR3 is 14 amino acids long. This chain's CDR3 is CAISESTADNGYTF. CDR3 coding DNA: TGTGCCATCAGTGAGTCGACTGCGGATAATGGCTACACCTTC.

The table lists this clonotype with many counts. This sequence joins TRBV6-6 and TRBJ2-7; 14 positions match TRBD2. Looked up from germline, CDR1 is MNHNY and CDR2 is SVGAGI (reference sequence). This CDR3 region has 16 residues. Trimming took 7 bases from V and 3 from J; bases not matched to a gene: 8. The CDR3 bases are TGTGCCAGCAATCAGAGAGGGACTAGCGGGGGCTACGAGCAGTACTTC. It translates to CASNQRGTSGGYEQYF.

This clonotype was observed at least ten times. This chain uses TRBV29-1 with TRBJ2-5; D tentatively fits TRBD1 or TRBD2 (5 bases each). The CDR3 length is 11 residues. Between the trimmed V and J ends, which lost 7 bases and 7 bases, there was a span of 13 bases. Per germline, CDR1 SQVTM and CDR2 ANQGSEA. CDR3 amino acids: CSGSRGPTQYF. CDR3 DNA: TGCAGCGGGAGCCGGGGACCGACCCAGTACTTC.

This clonotype occurred many times. V and J are TRBV7-9 and TRBJ2-2, with a weak D call TRBD2 (7 bases). Between the trimmed V and J ends, which lost 5 bases and 4 bases, there was a span of 14 bases. Germline CDR1 is SEHNR and CDR2 is FQNEAQ (reference sequence). CDR3 size: 15 residues. The CDR3 spells CASSGRGGRTGELFF. The CDR3 region has the DNA TGTGCCAGCAGCGGAAGGGGGGGTCGCACCGGGGAGCTGTTTTTT.

Many counts were recorded for this clonotype. This chain joins TRBV28 and TRBJ1-2; 7 nucleotides align to TRBD1. CDR1 MDHEN and CDR2 SYDVKM come from the germline V gene. Trimming at V came to 8 bases and at J to 2 bases, leaving 11 bases not matched to a gene. This CDR3 region has 15 residues. The CDR3 sequence: CASYSGQGGNYGYTF. In nucleotides, the CDR3 is TGTGCCAGCTACTCTGGGCAGGGGGGAAACTATGGCTACACCTTC.

This clonotype was observed a few times. This chain joins TRBV10-3 and TRBJ2-3; perhaps TRBD2 as D (5 bases). Germline V CDR1 and CDR2: ENHRY, SYGVKD. This CDR3 is 12 amino acids long. Deletions cut 4 bases from V and 6 bases from J, with 8 bases between. This CDR3 is CAISAGVDTQYF. CDR3 in DNA: TGTGCCATCAGTGCCGGGGTGGATACGCAGTATTTT.

The gene calls are TRBV3-1 and TRBJ2-5; TRBD1 matches at 9 bases. This CDR3 region has 13 residues. Unmatched junction bases numbered 5, after V lost 8 bases and J lost 4 bases. Germline CDR1 reads LGHDT; CDR2 reads YNNKEL (reference sequence). The CDR3 nucleotides are TGTGCCAGCGCAGTGACAGGGGGAGAGACCCAGTACTTC. Its protein product is CASAVTGGETQYF.

This clonotype was detected many times. This sequence joins TRBV6-5 and TRBJ1-1, with D perhaps TRBD1 (6 bases). The V end lost 6 bases, the J end lost 4 bases, and 15 bases lay between the germline ends. Germline V gene sequence: CDR1 MNHEY, CDR2 SVGAGI. The CDR3 consists of 14 residues. The CDR3 reads CASSTGFLSTEAFF. The CDR3 DNA reads as TGTGCCAGCAGCACAGGGTTTTTGAGCACTGAAGCTTTCTTT.

At least ten counts were recorded for this clonotype. The chain couples TRBV6-5 to TRBJ1-5, with D uncertain. Looked up from germline, CDR1 is MNHEY and CDR2 is SVGAGI. Trimming took 6 bases from V and 7 from J, leaving 10 bases between them. The CDR3 length is 12 residues. CDR3: CASSLEGQPQHF. CDR3 nucleotide sequence: TGTGCCAGCAGCCTCGAAGGACAGCCCCAGCATTTT.

This clonotype was found many times. This chain joins TRBV19 and TRBJ1-1, with 7 nucleotides matching TRBD1. CDR1 is LNHDA, CDR2 SQIVND, per germline (reference sequence). V was pared by 5 bases and J by 1 base, with 4 bases of the junction left unmatched. The length of the CDR3 is 14 residues. For the CDR3, the DNA is TGTGCCAGTAGTTGGGACAGTACGAACACTGAAGCTTTCTTT. Encoded protein: CASSWDSTNTEAFF.

The sample holds many counts of this clonotype. The chain employs TRBV10-3 and TRBJ2-1, with D tentatively TRBD2 (6 bases). The CDR3 is 13 amino acids. Trimming shortened V by 1 base and J by 6 bases, and 7 bases separated the two germline ends. The germline V gene encodes CDR1 ENHRY and CDR2 SYGVKD. CDR3 nucleotide sequence: TGTGCCATCAGTGAGTTGGGGGGCAATGAGCAGTTCTTC. Translated: CAISELGGNEQFF.